This TCR beta chain was sequenced in a study of radiation and T cells in renal cell carcinoma. Study context: Nephrectomy followed 15 Gy stereotactic body radiation by 4 weeks. Findings and limits, study-wide: Pretreatment tumor biopsies were lacking, so baseline clonotypes are unknown.

The data were produced by immunoSEQ multiplex PCR, yet TCRdb's version contains in-frame clones alone and is incomplete. The data contain some 120,000 clones, roughly 77% of them singletons. The CDR3 runs 14 residues. The germline V gene has CDR1 SGHTA and CDR2 FQGNSA. The germline V and J ends were trimmed by 1 base and 2 bases, with 8 bases remaining between them. Note on this clone: As yet, its antigen is unknown.

Described time point: blood 2 weeks post-SBRT. The treatment here: 15 Gy SBRT to primary tumor, nephrectomy 4 weeks later. This receptor was taken from a woman aged 60-75 years with renal cell carcinoma. Material: blood, obtained from a patient whose treatment included radiotherapy and nephrectomy. The gene calls are TRBV7-2 and TRBJ1-2; D is unclear. CDR3 nucleotide sequence: TGTGCCAGCAGCTTAGTCGGAGGGAACTATGGCTACACCTTC. Translated: CASSLVGGNYGYTF.